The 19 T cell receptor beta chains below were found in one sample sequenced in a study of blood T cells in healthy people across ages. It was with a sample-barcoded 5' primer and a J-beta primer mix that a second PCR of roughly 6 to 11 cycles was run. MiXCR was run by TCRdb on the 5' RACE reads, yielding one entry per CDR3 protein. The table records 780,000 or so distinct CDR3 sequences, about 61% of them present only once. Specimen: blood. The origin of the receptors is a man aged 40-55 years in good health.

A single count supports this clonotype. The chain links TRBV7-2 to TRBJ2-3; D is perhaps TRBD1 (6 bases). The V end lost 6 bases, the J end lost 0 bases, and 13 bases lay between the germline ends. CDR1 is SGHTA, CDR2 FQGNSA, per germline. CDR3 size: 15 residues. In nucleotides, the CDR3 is TGTGCCAGCAGACCTCCGGGACAAAGCACAGATACGCAGTATTTT. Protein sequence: CASRPPGQSTDTQYF.

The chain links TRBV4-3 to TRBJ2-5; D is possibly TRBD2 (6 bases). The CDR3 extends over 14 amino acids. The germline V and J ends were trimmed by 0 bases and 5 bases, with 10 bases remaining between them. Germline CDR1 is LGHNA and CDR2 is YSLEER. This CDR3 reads CASSQDPAGETQYF. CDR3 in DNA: TGCGCCAGCAGCCAAGATCCGGCGGGGGAGACCCAGTACTTC.

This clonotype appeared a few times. CDR3 in amino acids: CASSLWNQPQHF. CDR3 in DNA: TGTGCCAGCAGCTTATGGAATCAGCCCCAGCATTTT. V is TRBV7-2 and J is TRBJ1-5, with D unclear. The CDR3 loop spans 12 amino acids. Trimming took 2 bases from V and 4 from J, leaving 3 bases between them. The germline gives CDR1 SGHTA, CDR2 FQGNSA.

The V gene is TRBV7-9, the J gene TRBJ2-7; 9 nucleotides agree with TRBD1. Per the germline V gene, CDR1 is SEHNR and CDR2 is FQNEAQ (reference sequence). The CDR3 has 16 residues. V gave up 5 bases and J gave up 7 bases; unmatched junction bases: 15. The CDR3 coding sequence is TGTGCCAGCAGCACTCCGGGACAGGGCTATTACAATGAGCAGTACTTC. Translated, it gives CASSTPGQGYYNEQYF. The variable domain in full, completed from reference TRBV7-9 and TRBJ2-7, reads DTGVSQNPRHKITKRGQNVTFRCDPISEHNRLYWYRQTLGQGPEFLTYFQNEAQLEKSRLLSDRFSAERPKGSFSTLEIQRTEQGDSAMYLCASSTPGQGYYNEQYFGPGTRLTVT.

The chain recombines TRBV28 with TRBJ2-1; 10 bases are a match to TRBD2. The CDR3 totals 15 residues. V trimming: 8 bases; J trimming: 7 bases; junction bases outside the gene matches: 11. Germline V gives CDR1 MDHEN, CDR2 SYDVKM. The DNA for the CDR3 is TGTGCCAGCCGGTGGGGACTAGCGAGGGAGAATGAGCAGTTCTTC. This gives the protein CASRWGLARENEQFF.

Here the CDR3 DNA reads TGTGCCAGCTCACCCAAAACCGGGACACCATTGTACGCTTTCTTT. This translates into CASSPKTGTPLYAFF. The rearrangement links TRBV18 to TRBJ1-1, with D perhaps TRBD1 (6 bases). V dropped 3 bases and J dropped 11 bases, with 22 bases sitting between them. The length of the CDR3 is 15 residues. Germline CDR1 is KGHSH and CDR2 is LQKENI.

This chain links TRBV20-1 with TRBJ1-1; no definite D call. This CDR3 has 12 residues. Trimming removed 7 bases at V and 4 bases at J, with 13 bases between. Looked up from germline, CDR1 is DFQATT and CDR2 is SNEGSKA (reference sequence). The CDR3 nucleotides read TGCAGTGAGTTTTCCGGCCCCACTGAAGCTTTCTTT. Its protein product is CSEFSGPTEAFF.

The CDR3 here is CSAKDYQVREADDYYEQYF. The CDR3 region has the DNA TGCAGTGCTAAGGACTACCAAGTACGGGAGGCCGACGACTACTACGAGCAGTACTTC. The chain links TRBV20-1 to TRBJ2-7, with 7 bases aligning to TRBD2. In germline, CDR1 is DFQATT, CDR2 SNEGSKA (reference sequence). Trimming took 4 bases from V and 3 from J; bases not matched to a gene: 24. CDR3 length: 19 amino acids.

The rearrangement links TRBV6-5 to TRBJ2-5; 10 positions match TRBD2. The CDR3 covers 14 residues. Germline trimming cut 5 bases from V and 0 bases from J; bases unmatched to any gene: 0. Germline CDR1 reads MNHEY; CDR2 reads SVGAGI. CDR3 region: CASSTSGNQETQYF. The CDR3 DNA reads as TGTGCCAGCAGTACTAGCGGGAACCAAGAGACCCAGTACTTC.

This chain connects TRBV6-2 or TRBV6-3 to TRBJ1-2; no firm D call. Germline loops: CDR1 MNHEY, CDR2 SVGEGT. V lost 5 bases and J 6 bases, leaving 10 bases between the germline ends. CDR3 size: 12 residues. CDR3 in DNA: TGTGCCAGCAGTAAAATCGTGGATGGCTACACCTTC. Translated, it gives CASSKIVDGYTF.

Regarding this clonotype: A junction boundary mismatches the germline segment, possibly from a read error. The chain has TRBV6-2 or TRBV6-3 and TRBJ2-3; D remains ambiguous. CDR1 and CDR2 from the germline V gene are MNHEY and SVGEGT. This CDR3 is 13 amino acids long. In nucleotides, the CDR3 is TGTGCCAGCAGTGACTCGACCGGAGATACGCAGTATTTT. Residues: CASSDSTGDTQYF.

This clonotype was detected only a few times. CDR3 DNA sequence: TGCAGCGTCGCTACAGGGGATCTGGGCGAGCAGTACTTC. It encodes CSVATGDLGEQYF. The chain is built from TRBV29-1 and TRBJ2-7, with 7 bases lining up with TRBD1. Germline loops: CDR1 SQVTM, CDR2 ANQGSEA. The CDR3 runs to 13 residues. The V segment lost 6 bases and the J segment 6 bases; nucleotides outside the gene matches: 11.

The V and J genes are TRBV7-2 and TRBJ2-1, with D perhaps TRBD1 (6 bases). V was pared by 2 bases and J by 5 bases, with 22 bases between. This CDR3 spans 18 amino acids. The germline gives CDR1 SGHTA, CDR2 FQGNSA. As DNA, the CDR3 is TGTGCCAGCAGCTTAAGACCCAAACAGGGCAAAATTAACAATGAGCAGTTCTTC. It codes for CASSLRPKQGKINNEQFF.

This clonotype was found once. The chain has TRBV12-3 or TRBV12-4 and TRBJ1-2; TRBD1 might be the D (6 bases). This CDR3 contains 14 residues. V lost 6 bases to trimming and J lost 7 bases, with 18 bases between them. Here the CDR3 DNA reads TGTGCCAGCAGACGCGGGGCAGGGGTTGGTGGCTACACCTTC. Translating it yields CASRRGAGVGGYTF.

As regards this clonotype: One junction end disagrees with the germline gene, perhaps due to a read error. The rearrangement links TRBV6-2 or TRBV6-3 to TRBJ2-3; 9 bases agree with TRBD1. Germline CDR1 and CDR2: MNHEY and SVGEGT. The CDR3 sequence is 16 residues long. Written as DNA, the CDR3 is TGTGCCAACAGTTCTTCTGGGACAGGGCTTACAGATACGCAGTATTTT. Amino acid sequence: CANSSSGTGLTDTQYF.

The CDR3 sequence is CASRRLTGNPHQPQHF. CDR3 sequence (DNA): TGTGCCAGCAGGCGGCTGACAGGGAACCCCCATCAGCCCCAGCATTTT. This sequence joins TRBV6-2 or TRBV6-3 and TRBJ1-5, with 7 bases that match TRBD1. The V gene end was trimmed by 6 bases and the J gene end by 5 bases; junction bases not matched to a gene: 13. Germline CDR1 is MNHEY and CDR2 is SVGEGT. There are 16 residues in the CDR3.

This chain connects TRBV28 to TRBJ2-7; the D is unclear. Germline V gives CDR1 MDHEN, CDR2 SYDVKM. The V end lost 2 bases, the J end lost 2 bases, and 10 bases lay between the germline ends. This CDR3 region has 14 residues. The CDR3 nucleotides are TGTGCCAGCAGTTTAAAGGGCAGGACCTACGAGCAGTACTTC. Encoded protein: CASSLKGRTYEQYF.

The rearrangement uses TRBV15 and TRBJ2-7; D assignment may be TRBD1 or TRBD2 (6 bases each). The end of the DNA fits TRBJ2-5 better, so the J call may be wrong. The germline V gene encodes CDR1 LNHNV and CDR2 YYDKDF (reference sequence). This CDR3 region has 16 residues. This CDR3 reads CATSRVRGPVGETQYF. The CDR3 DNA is TGTGCCACCAGCAGAGTTCGGGGGCCAGTGGGAGAGACCCAGTACTTC.

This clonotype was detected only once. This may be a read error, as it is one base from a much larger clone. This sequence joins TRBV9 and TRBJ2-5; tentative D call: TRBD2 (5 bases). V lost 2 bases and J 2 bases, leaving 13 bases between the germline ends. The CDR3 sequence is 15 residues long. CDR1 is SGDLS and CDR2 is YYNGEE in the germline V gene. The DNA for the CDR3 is TGTGCCAGCAGCGTTAGCGTCCAGATACAAGAGACCCAGTACTTC. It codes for CASSVSVQIQETQYF.